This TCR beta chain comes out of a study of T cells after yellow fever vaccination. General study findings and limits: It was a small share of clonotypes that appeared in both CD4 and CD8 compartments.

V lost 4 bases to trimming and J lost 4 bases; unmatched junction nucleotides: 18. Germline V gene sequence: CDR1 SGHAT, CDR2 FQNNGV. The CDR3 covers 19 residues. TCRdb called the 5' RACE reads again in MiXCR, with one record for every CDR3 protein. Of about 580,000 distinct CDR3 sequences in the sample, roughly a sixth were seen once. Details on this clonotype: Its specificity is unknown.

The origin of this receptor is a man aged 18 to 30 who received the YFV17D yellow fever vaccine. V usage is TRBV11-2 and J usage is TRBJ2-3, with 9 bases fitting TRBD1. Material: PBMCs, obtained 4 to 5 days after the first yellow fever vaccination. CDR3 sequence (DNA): TGTGCCAGCAGCTCCCGCGGGACAGGGCTCTCTCGGATAGCAGATACGCAGTATTTT. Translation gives CASSSRGTGLSRIADTQYF.